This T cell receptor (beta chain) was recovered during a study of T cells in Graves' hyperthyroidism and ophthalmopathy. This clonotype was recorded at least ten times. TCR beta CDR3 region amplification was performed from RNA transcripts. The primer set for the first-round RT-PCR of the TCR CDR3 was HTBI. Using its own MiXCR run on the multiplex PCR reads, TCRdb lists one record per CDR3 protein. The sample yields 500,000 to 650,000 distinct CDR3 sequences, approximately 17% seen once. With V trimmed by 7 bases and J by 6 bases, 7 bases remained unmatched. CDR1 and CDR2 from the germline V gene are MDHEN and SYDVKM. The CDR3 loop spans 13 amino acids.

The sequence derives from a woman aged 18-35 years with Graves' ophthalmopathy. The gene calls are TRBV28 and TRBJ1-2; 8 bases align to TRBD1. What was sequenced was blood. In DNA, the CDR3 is TGTGCCAGCACCGACAGGGGCGGGGATGGCTACACCTTC. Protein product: CASTDRGGDGYTF.